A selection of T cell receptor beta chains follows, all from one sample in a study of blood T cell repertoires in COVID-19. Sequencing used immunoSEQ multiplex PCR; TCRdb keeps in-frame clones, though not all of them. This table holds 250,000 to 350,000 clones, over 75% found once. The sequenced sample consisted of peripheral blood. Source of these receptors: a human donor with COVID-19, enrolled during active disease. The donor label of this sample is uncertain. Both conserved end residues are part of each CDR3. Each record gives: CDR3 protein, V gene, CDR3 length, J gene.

cdr3_aa: CASSLDGRRLRTGELFF
v_call: TRBV11-2
cdr3_length: 17
j_call: TRBJ2-2

cdr3_aa: CASSLGTGASTDTQYF
v_call: TRBV7-9
cdr3_length: 16
j_call: TRBJ2-3

cdr3_aa: CASSSTREQPQHF
v_call: TRBV27
cdr3_length: 13
j_call: TRBJ1-5

cdr3_aa: CASSLVAGGPIQETQYF
v_call: TRBV5-4
cdr3_length: 17
j_call: TRBJ2-5

cdr3_aa: CASSLANSRSTEAFF
v_call: TRBV27
cdr3_length: 15
j_call: TRBJ1-1

cdr3_aa: CASSRTSGTAYNEQFF
v_call: TRBV7-2
cdr3_length: 16
j_call: TRBJ2-1

cdr3_aa: CSVEDRGRDYGYTF
v_call: TRBV29-1
cdr3_length: 14
j_call: TRBJ1-2

cdr3_aa: CASRFRQVREPQHF
v_call: TRBV6-5
cdr3_length: 14
j_call: TRBJ1-5

cdr3_aa: CASSSGLAGVGAYNEQFF
v_call: TRBV11-3
cdr3_length: 18
j_call: TRBJ2-1

cdr3_aa: CASSMGLAGVAEQYF
v_call: TRBV2
cdr3_length: 15
j_call: TRBJ2-7

cdr3_aa: CASSPLGQVVYGYTF
v_call: TRBV19
cdr3_length: 15
j_call: TRBJ1-2

cdr3_aa: CAISESTGTAQETQYF
v_call: TRBV10-3
cdr3_length: 16
j_call: TRBJ2-5

cdr3_aa: CASSFSVHGYTF
v_call: TRBV28
cdr3_length: 12
j_call: TRBJ1-2

cdr3_aa: CATSQSDTQYF
v_call: TRBV24-1
cdr3_length: 11
j_call: TRBJ2-3

cdr3_aa: CSVLGQGGGGVNEQFF
v_call: TRBV29-1
cdr3_length: 16
j_call: TRBJ2-1

cdr3_aa: CASSKPQGAGAGELFF
v_call: TRBV5-1
cdr3_length: 16
j_call: TRBJ2-2

cdr3_aa: CASSQDLNQPQHF
v_call: TRBV3-1/TRBV3-2
cdr3_length: 13
j_call: TRBJ1-5